Sequencing of this TCR beta chain was carried out in a study of cytomegalovirus exposure and HLA in healthy donors. At the level of the study: The same platform used for the 666 first-cohort repertoires was also used for the 90 to 150 validation repertoires, as a later analysis reported.

A remark on this clone: Its cognate antigen is unknown.

The V segment lost 2 bases and the J segment 6 bases; nucleotides outside the gene matches: 12. Germline V gene sequence: CDR1 MNHNS, CDR2 SASEGT. This CDR3 contains 16 residues. Study results and limitations: As was reported, the classifier diagnosed cytomegalovirus status with high specificity and sensitivity. Later, an analysis found that TCR clusters from the first cohort tended to co-occur in the 90 to 150 validation repertoires. Generally TCR sequences proved uncommon, though certain public TCRs appeared in numerous donors.

The table came from immunoSEQ multiplex PCR; TCRdb's copy has only in-frame clones and leaves some out. The sample yields under 250,000 clones, 87% seen once. Sequencing input: PBMCs. This clonotype originated in a man in his late teens or twenties in good health and CMV-seropositive. This rearrangement joins TRBV6-1 to TRBJ2-7; 8 nucleotides align to TRBD1. The CDR3 coding sequence is TGTGCCAGCAGTGAATACCCTGACAGGGGAATCTGCGAGCAGTACTTC. As protein: CASSEYPDRGICEQYF.